This T cell receptor (beta chain) comes out of a study of T cells in narcolepsy. Here immunoSEQ multiplex PCR was the method, and the copy in TCRdb shows in-frame clones only, minus some. The table includes about 27,000 clones, about four fifths detected once. V lost 4 bases, J lost 1 base, and 11 bases lay in between. The germline V gene encodes CDR1 SSHAT and CDR2 FNYEAQ (reference sequence). This CDR3 region has 14 residues. This sequence originates from a human donor with narcolepsy. The specimen was CD45RA- memory CD4+ T cells from PBMCs. The rearrangement joins TRBV7-7 to TRBJ2-7, with D hard to call. CDR3 in amino acids: CASSSTWISYEQYF. The CDR3 DNA reads as TGTGCCAGCAGCTCGACATGGATATCCTACGAGCAGTACTTC.